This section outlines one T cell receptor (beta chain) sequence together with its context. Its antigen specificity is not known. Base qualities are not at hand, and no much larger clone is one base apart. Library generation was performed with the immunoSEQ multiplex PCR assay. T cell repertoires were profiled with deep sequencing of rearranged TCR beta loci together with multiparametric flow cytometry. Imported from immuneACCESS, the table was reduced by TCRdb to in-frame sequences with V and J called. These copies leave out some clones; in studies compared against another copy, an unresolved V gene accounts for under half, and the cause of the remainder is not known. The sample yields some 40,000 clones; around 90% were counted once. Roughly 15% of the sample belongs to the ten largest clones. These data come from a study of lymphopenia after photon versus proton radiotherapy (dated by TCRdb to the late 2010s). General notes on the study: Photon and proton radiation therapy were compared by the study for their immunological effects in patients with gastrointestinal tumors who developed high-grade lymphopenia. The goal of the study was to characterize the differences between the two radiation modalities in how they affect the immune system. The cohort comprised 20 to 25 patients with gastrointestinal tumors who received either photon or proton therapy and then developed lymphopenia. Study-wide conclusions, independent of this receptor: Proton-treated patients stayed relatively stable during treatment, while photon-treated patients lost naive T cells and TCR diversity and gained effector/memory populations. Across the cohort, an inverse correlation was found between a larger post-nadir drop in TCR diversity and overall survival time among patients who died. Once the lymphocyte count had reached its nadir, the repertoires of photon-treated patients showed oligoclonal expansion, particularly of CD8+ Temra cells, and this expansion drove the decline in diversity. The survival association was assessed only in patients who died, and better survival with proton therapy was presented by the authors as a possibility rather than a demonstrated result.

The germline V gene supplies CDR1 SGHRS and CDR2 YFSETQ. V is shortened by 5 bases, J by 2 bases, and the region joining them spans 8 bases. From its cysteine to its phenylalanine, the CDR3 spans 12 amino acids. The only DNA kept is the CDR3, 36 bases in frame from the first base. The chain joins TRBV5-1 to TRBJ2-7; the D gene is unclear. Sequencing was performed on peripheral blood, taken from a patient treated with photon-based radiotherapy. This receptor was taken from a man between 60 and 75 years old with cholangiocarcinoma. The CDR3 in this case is CASRAEAYEQYF. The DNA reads TGCGCCAGCAGGGCGGAAGCCTACGAGCAGTACTTC.